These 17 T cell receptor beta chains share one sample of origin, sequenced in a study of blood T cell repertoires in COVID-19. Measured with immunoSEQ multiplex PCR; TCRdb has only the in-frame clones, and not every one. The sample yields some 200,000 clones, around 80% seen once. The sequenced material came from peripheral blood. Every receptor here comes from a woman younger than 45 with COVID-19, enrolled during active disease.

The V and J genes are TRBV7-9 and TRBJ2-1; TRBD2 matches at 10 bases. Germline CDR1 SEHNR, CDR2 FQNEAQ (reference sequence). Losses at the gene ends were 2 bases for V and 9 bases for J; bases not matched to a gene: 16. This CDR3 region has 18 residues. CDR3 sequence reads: CASSLPPRLAGVKGEQFF. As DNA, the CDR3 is TGTGCCAGCAGCTTACCCCCCCGGCTAGCGGGAGTCAAAGGTGAGCAGTTCTTC.

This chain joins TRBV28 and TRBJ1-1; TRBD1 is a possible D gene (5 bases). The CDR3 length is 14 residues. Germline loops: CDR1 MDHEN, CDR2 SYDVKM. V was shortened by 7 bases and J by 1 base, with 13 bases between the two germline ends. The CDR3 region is CASMLTTANTEAFF. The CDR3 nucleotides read TGTGCCAGCATGCTAACGACAGCGAACACTGAAGCTTTCTTT.

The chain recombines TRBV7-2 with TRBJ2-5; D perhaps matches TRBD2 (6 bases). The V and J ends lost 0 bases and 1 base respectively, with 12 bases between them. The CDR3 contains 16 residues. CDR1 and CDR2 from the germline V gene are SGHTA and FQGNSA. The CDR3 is CASSLAGGGVQETQYF. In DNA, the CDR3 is TGTGCCAGCAGCTTAGCGGGGGGTGGGGTCCAAGAGACCCAGTACTTC.

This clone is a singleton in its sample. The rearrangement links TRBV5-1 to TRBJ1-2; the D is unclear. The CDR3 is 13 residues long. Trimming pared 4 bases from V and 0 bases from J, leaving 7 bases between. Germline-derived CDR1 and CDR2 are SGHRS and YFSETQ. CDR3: CASSRESNYGYTF. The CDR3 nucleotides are TGCGCCAGCAGCCGGGAGTCTAACTATGGCTACACCTTC.

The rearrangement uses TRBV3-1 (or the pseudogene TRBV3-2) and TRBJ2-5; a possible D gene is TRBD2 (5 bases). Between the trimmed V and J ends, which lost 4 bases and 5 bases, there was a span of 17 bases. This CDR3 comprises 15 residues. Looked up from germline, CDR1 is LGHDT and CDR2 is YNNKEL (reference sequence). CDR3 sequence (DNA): TGTGCCAGCAGCCCCCGGCCGAGGGCGCGTGAGACCCAGTACTTC. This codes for CASSPRPRARETQYF.

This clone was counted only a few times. The CDR3 coding sequence is TGTGCCAGCAGCTTAGCCGTACAGGGACAGCCCCAGCATTTT. Amino acid sequence: CASSLAVQGQPQHF. J is TRBJ1-5 and V is TRBV7-2; possibly TRBD1 for D (6 bases). V was pared by 0 bases and J by 7 bases, with 10 bases between. Germline CDR1 and CDR2: SGHTA and FQGNSA. This CDR3 is 14 amino acids long.

CDR3: CASSDPGGTQETQYF. CDR3 DNA sequence: TGTGCCAGCAGTGACCCGGGGGGGACCCAAGAGACCCAGTACTTC. This chain uses TRBV6-1 with TRBJ2-5; 8 nucleotides agree with TRBD2. Trimming cost V 3 bases and J 1 base; bases outside gene matches: 4. The CDR3 has 15 residues. Looked up from germline, CDR1 is MNHNS and CDR2 is SASEGT.

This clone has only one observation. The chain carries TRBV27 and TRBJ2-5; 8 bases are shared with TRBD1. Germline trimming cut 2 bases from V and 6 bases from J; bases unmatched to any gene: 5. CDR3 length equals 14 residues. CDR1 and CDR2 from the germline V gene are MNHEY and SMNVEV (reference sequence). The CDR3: CASSLAGGVKTQYF. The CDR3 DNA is TGTGCCAGCAGTTTAGCAGGGGGCGTGAAGACCCAGTACTTC.

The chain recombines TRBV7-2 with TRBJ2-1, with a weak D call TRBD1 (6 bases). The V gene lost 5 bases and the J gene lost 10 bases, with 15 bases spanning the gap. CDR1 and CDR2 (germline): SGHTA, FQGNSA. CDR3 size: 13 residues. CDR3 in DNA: TGTGCCAGCAGCCTGCGGACAGAAAGGGAGCAGTTCTTC. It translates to CASSLRTEREQFF.

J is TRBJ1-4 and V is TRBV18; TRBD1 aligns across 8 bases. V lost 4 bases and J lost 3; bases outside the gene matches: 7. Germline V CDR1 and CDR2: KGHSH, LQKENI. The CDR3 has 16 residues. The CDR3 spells CASSRDRGRANEKLFF. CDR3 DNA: TGTGCCAGCTCACGTGACAGGGGTAGAGCTAATGAAAAACTGTTTTTT.

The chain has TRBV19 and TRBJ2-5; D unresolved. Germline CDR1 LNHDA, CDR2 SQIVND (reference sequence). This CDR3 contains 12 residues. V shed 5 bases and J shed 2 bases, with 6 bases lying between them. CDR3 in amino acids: CASSGLQETQYF. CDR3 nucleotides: TGTGCCAGTAGTGGCCTTCAAGAGACCCAGTACTTC.

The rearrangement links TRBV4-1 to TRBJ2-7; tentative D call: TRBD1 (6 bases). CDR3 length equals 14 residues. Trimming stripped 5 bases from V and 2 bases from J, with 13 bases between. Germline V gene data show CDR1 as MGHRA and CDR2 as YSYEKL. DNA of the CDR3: TGCGCCAGCAGCACAGGGCCTGTGCCCTACGAGCAGTACTTC. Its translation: CASSTGPVPYEQYF.

CDR3 in amino acids: CASSPPSGQGSHEQYF. The CDR3, as DNA: TGTGCCAGCTCACCACCGTCGGGACAGGGTAGTCACGAGCAGTACTTC. The chain couples TRBV18 to TRBJ2-7; 9 positions match TRBD1. With 0 bases clipped from V and 5 bases from J, the junction kept 8 bases outside the gene matches. Looked up from germline, CDR1 is KGHSH and CDR2 is LQKENI. The CDR3 extends over 16 amino acids. Drawing the rest from reference TRBV18 and TRBJ2-7, the complete variable domain is NAGVMQNPRHLVRRRGQEARLRCSPMKGHSHVYWYRQLPEEGLKFMVYLQKENIIDESGMPKERFSAEFPKEGPSILRIQQVVRGDSAAYFCASSPPSGQGSHEQYFGPGTRLTVT.

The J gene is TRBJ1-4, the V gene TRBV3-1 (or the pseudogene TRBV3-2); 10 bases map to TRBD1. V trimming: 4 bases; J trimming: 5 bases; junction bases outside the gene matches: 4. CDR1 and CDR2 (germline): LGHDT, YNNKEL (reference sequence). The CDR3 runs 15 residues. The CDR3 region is CASSPEDRGNEKLFF. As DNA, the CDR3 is TGTGCCAGCAGCCCGGAGGACAGGGGGAATGAAAAACTGTTTTTT.

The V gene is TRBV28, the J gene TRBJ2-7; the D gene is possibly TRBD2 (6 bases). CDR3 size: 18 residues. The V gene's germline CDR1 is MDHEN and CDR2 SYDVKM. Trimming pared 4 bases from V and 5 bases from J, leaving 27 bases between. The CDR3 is CASSSPGLRGSSSHEQYF. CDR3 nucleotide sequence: TGTGCCAGCAGTTCCCCGGGACTCCGAGGAAGTAGCTCTCACGAGCAGTACTTC.

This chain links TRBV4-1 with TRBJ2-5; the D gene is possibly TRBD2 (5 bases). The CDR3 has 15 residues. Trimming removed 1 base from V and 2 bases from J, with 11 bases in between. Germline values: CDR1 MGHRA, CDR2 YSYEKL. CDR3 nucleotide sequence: TGCGCCAGCAGCCAAGCTGAGCGGCCTCAAGAGACCCAGTACTTC. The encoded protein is CASSQAERPQETQYF.

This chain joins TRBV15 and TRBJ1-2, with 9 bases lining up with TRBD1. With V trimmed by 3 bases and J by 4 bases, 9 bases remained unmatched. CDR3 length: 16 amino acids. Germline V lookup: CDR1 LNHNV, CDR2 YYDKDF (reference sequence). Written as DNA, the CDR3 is TGTGCCACCAGCAGGGTAGGGACAGGGAAGGGCTATGGCTACACCTTC. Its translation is CATSRVGTGKGYGYTF.